The 6 T cell receptor beta chains reported below all come from one sample, sequenced in a study of identifying expanded T cells in peripheral blood. Sequencing used immunoSEQ multiplex PCR; TCRdb keeps in-frame clones, though not all of them. The data contain 100,000 to 150,000 clones, 84% of them seen just once; the ten biggest clones take up more than 2.5%. Material: blood. All receptors come from a person aged 18 to 75 in good health.

The V gene is TRBV5-1, the J gene TRBJ2-7, with TRBD2 matching 10 bases. CDR1 is SGHRS and CDR2 is YFSETQ in the germline V gene. The V segment lost 2 bases and the J segment 2 bases; nucleotides outside the gene matches: 4. This CDR3 region has 15 residues. CDR3 amino acids: CASSLSSGGTYEQYF. The CDR3, as DNA: TGCGCCAGCAGCTTATCTAGCGGGGGAACCTACGAGCAGTACTTC. Variable domain in full (rest from reference TRBV5-1 and TRBJ2-7): KAGVTQTPRYLIKTRGQQVTLSCSPISGHRSVSWYQQTPGQGLQFLFEYFSETQRNKGNFPGRFSGRQFSNSRSEMNVSTLELGDSALYLCASSLSSGGTYEQYFGPGTRLTVT.

The V gene is TRBV11-2, the J gene TRBJ2-7; no firm D call. Trimming pared 1 base from V and 0 bases from J, leaving 19 bases between. The CDR3 totals 18 residues. Looked up from germline, CDR1 is SGHAT and CDR2 is FQNNGV. This chain's CDR3 is CASSLVPGIVLSSYEQYF. In DNA form, the CDR3 reads TGTGCCAGCAGCTTAGTGCCCGGTATTGTCCTGAGCTCCTACGAGCAGTACTTC.

J is TRBJ2-5 and V is TRBV7-6; D is tentatively TRBD1 or TRBD2 (6 bases each). V was clipped by 11 bases and J by 3 bases, with 22 bases between them. The V gene's germline CDR1 is SGHVS and CDR2 FNYEAQ. This CDR3 comprises 15 residues. The CDR3 DNA is TGTGCCTCGGGGGATCCCGGACAGCCGAAAGAGACCCAGTACTTC. It specifies CASGDPGQPKETQYF.

This clone was seen once. The J gene is TRBJ1-1, the V gene TRBV30; D call uncertain. This CDR3 has 12 residues. CDR1 is GTSNPN, CDR2 SVGIG, per germline (reference sequence). V was cut by 5 bases and J by 0 bases, with 7 bases left in between. The CDR3 coding sequence is TGTGCCTGGGGGATCTTGAACACTGAAGCTTTCTTT. This gives the protein CAWGILNTEAFF.

The V call is TRBV28, the J call TRBJ1-6, with TRBD1 matching over 8 bases. CDR3 length: 15 residues. The germline V gene has CDR1 MDHEN and CDR2 SYDVKM. V lost 2 bases, J lost 7 bases, and 4 bases stayed unmatched. The CDR3 is CASSLADRVNSPLHF. The CDR3 DNA follows: TGTGCCAGCAGTTTAGCGGACAGGGTGAATTCACCCCTCCACTTT.

V usage is TRBV6-6 and J usage is TRBJ1-2; D is unclear. The CDR3 has 14 residues. V gave up 8 bases and J gave up 8 bases, with 21 bases separating them. Germline V gene sequence: CDR1 MNHNY, CDR2 SVGAGI (reference sequence). The CDR3 reads CASFPAWSMEGYTF. In DNA form, the CDR3 reads TGTGCCAGCTTCCCAGCCTGGTCGATGGAGGGCTACACCTTC.